The 13 T cell receptor beta chains below were found in one sample sequenced in a study of control samples from healthy donors and cancer patients. Method: immunoSEQ multiplex PCR; TCRdb's copy keeps in-frame clones and lacks some. The sample yields some 150,000 clones, 94% seen once. The sample was PBMCs. Source of these receptors: a man aged 60-69 years with colorectal cancer.

The rearrangement links TRBV6-2 or TRBV6-3 to TRBJ2-7, with a possible D match to TRBD1 (6 bases). The CDR3 totals 13 residues. V dropped 8 bases and J dropped 3 bases, with 14 bases sitting between them. CDR1 and CDR2 from the germline V gene are MNHEY and SVGEGT. The CDR3 spells CASRRTENYEQYF. The DNA of the CDR3 is TGTGCCAGCCGCCGGACAGAGAACTACGAGCAGTACTTC.

The chain carries TRBV4-1 and TRBJ2-1; 9 nucleotides match TRBD1. CDR3 length: 15 amino acids. V dropped 4 bases and J dropped 9; count of bases not matched to a gene: 10. The V gene's germline CDR1 is MGHRA and CDR2 YSYEKL. The CDR3 reads CASSPPGQGLTEQFF. CDR3 DNA: TGCGCCAGCAGCCCCCCGGGACAGGGTCTGACTGAGCAGTTCTTC.

This chain links TRBV21-1 with TRBJ1-1. TRBV21-1 is assigned pseudogene status. The CDR3 totals 14 residues. CDR3 in DNA: TGTGCCAGCAGCAAGACCAAGCGGAACACTGAAGCTTTCTTT. It encodes CASSKTKRNTEAFF.

This clone has a single count. This rearrangement joins TRBV27 to TRBJ1-4, with 8 bases matching TRBD1. The CDR3 is 12 residues long. The trim removed 8 bases at V and 10 bases at J, leaving 6 bases unmatched. Germline V lookup: CDR1 MNHEY, CDR2 SMNVEV (reference sequence). The CDR3 reads CASLNRGGKLFF. The DNA for the CDR3 is TGTGCCAGCCTCAACAGGGGGGGAAAACTGTTTTTT.

The V gene is TRBV19, the J gene TRBJ1-2, with D perhaps matching TRBD1 (5 bases). The CDR3 runs 15 residues. From germline, CDR1 is LNHDA and CDR2 SQIVND (reference sequence). V gave up 2 bases and J gave up 4 bases, with 14 bases separating them. CDR3 residues: CASSIMGDGGYGYTF. In DNA form, the CDR3 reads TGTGCCAGTAGTATAATGGGGGACGGGGGCTATGGCTACACCTTC.

The chain combines TRBV7-8 with TRBJ2-1, with TRBD2 identical over 12 bases. The CDR3 totals 15 residues. V shed 4 bases, J shed 7 bases, and the junction held 5 bases outside the gene matches. Per germline, CDR1 SGHVS and CDR2 FQNEAQ. The CDR3 is CASSYLAGGINEQFF. The CDR3 DNA reads as TGTGCCAGCAGCTACCTAGCGGGGGGGATTAATGAGCAGTTCTTC.

The chain couples TRBV7-8 to TRBJ1-4, with D unresolved. The CDR3 length is 15 residues. The germline V gene encodes CDR1 SGHVS and CDR2 FQNEAQ. Deletions cut 0 bases from V and 7 bases from J, with 12 bases between. The CDR3 DNA reads TGTGCCAGCAGCTTAGCCGGTCTACATGGTGAAAAACTGTTTTTT. Protein product: CASSLAGLHGEKLFF.

A few counts support this clone. This chain joins TRBV19 and TRBJ1-5; D unclear. The V end lost 3 bases, the J end lost 6 bases, and 9 bases lay between the germline ends. Germline-derived CDR1 and CDR2 are LNHDA and SQIVND (reference sequence). There are 13 residues in the CDR3. The CDR3 is CASSINLGQPQHF. The DNA of the CDR3 is TGTGCCAGTAGTATTAATTTGGGTCAGCCCCAGCATTTT.

This clone has a single count. The J gene is TRBJ2-2, the V gene TRBV6-4; D perhaps matches TRBD2 (6 bases). Germline CDR1 MRHNA, CDR2 SNTAGT. V gave up 4 bases and J gave up 0 bases, with 12 bases separating them. There are 16 residues in the CDR3. The DNA for the CDR3 is TGTGCCAGCAGTGCCCTCGCGGGGACGAACACCGGGGAGCTGTTTTTT. It is translated as CASSALAGTNTGELFF.

This CDR3 is CASSEPLPLQETQYF. CDR3 sequence (DNA): TGTGCCAGCAGTGAACCCTTACCTTTACAAGAGACCCAGTACTTC. The V gene is TRBV6-1, the J gene TRBJ2-5, with D hard to call. Trimming took off 2 bases at V and 2 bases at J, with 12 bases between the two ends. Germline V gene data show CDR1 as MNHNS and CDR2 as SASEGT. The CDR3 extends over 15 amino acids.

The chain recombines TRBV23-1 with TRBJ2-4, with 8 bases matching TRBD1. TRBV23-1 is an ORF, with its function uncertain. V trimming: 4 bases; J trimming: 3 bases; junction bases outside the gene matches: 5. This CDR3 region has 15 residues. Written as DNA, the CDR3 is TGCGCCAGCAGTCTACTTGGACAGGGCAAAAACATTCAGTACTTC. Protein product: CASSLLGQGKNIQYF.

CDR3 sequence: CASSLSGVAYNEQFF. CDR3 nucleotide sequence: TGTGCCAGCAGCTTATCAGGGGTCGCCTACAATGAGCAGTTCTTC. The chain employs TRBV7-8 and TRBJ2-1, with D perhaps TRBD1 (6 bases). V was trimmed by 2 bases and J by 2 bases, leaving 10 bases between them. This CDR3 comprises 15 residues. CDR1 and CDR2 from the germline V gene are SGHVS and FQNEAQ.

The V gene is TRBV9, the J gene TRBJ2-2; no clear D. In germline, CDR1 is SGDLS, CDR2 YYNGEE. The CDR3 has 15 residues. V shed 4 bases and J shed 3 bases, with 13 bases lying between them. The CDR3 reads CASSSDPVDTGELFF. The DNA for the CDR3 is TGTGCCAGCAGCTCCGACCCCGTCGACACCGGGGAGCTGTTTTTT.